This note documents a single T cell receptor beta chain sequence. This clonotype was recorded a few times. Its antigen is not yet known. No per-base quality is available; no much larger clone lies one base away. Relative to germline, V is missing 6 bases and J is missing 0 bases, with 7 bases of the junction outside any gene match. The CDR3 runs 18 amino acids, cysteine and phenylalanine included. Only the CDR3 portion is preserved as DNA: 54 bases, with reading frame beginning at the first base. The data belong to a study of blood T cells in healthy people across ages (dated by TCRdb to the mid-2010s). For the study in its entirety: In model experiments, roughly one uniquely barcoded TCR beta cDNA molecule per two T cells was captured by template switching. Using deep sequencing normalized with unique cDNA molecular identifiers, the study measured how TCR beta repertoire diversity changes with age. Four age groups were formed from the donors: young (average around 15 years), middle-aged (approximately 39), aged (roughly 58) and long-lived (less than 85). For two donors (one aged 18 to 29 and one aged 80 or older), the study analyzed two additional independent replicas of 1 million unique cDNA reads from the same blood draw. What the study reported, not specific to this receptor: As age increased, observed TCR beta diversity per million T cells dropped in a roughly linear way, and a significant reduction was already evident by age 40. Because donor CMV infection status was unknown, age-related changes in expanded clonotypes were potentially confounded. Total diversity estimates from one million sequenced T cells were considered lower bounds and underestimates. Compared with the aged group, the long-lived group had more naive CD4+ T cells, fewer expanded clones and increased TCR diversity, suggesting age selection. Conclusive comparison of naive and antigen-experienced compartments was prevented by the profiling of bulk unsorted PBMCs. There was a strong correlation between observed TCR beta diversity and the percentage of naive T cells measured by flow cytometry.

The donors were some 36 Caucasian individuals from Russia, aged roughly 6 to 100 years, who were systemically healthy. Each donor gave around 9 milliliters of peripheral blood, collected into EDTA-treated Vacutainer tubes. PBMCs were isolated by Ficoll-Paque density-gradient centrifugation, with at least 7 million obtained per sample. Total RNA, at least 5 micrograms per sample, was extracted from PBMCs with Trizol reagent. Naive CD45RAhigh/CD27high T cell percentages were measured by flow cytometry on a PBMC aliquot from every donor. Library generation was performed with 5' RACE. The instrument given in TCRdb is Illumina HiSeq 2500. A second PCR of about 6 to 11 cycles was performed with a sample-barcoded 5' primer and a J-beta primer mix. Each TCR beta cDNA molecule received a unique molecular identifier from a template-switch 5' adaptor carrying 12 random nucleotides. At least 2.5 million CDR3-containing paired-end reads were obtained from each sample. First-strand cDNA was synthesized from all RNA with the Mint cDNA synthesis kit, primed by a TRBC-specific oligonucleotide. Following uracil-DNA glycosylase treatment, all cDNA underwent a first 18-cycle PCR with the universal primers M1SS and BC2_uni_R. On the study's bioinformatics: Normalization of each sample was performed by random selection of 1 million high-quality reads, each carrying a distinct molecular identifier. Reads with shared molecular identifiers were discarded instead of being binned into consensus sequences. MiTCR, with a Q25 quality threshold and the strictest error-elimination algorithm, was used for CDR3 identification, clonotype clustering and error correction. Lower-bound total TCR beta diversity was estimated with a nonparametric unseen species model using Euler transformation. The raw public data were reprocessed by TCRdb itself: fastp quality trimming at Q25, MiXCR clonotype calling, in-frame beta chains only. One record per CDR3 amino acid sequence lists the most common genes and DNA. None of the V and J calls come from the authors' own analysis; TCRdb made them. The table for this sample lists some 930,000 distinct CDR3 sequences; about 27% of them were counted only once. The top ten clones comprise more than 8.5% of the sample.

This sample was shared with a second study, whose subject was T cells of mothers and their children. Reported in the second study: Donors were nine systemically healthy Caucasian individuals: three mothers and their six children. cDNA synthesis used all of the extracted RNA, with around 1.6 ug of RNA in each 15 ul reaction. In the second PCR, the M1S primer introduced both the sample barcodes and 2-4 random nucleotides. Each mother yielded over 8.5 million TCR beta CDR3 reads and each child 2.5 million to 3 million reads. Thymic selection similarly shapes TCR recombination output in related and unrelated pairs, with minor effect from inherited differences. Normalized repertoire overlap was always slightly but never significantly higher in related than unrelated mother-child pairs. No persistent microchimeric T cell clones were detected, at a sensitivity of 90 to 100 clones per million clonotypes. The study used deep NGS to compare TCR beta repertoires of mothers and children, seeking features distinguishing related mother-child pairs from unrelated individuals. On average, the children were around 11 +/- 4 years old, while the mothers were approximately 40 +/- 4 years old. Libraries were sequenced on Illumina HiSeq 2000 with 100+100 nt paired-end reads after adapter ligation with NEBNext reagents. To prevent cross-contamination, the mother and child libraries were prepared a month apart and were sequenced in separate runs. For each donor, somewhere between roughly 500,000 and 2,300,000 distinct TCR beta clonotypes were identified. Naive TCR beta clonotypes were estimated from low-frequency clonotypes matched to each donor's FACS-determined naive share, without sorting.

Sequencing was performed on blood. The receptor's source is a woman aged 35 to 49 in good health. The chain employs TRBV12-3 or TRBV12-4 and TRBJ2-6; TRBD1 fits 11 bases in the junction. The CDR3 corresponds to CASRPGGTGGSGANVLTF. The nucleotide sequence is TGTGCCAGCAGACCAGGCGGGACAGGGGGCTCTGGGGCCAACGTCCTGACTTTC.